The rows below give T cell receptor beta chains drawn from one sample of a study of glioma-infiltrating T cells. MiXCR, applied by TCRdb to the multiplex PCR reads, yields one record per CDR3 protein. Of approximately 18,000 distinct CDR3 sequences in the sample, about 62% were seen once. The sample consisted of glioma tissue, nonneoplastic brain tissue, or PBMCs (not recorded which). The receptors stem from a human donor with low-grade glioma or glioblastoma, undergoing nonglioma brain surgery, or in good health (not recorded which). CDR3s include the opening cysteine and the closing phenylalanine or tryptophan. Fields, in order: D gene, J gene, V gene, clone size, CDR3 DNA, CDR3 protein. D genes are given only for firm matches. Clone size appears in some rows only: once, few, many, or a class for an expanded clone.

- | TRBJ1-1 | TRBV6-1 | - | TGTGCCAGCAGACCCGGGGGAGGAGGGGACACTGAAGCTTTCTTT | CASRPGGGGDTEAFF
- | TRBJ1-2 | TRBV12-3/TRBV12-4 | many | TGTGCCAGCAGTTTTCTGGCTTTCTATGGCTACACCTTC | CASSFLAFYGYTF
- | TRBJ1-1 | TRBV27 | medium-sized | TGTGCCAGCAGTTTCGGGGCGAACACTGAAGCTTTCTTT | CASSFGANTEAFF
- | TRBJ2-5 | TRBV4-1 | few | TGCGCCAGCAGCCAAGAAGAAATGGGGGGATTTCAAGAGACCCAGTACTTC | CASSQEEMGGFQETQYF
- | TRBJ2-1 | TRBV4-1 | - | TGCGCCAGCAGCCAAGTGCCAGCCTTCTACAATGAGCAGTTCTTC | CASSQVPAFYNEQFF
- | TRBJ1-5 | TRBV6-1 | - | TGTGCCAGCAGCGGACGGTATAGCAATCAGCCCCAGCATTTT | CASSGRYSNQPQHF
- | TRBJ2-1 | TRBV28 | - | TGTGCCAGTTCGAAGGGTAGGGCCAATGAGCAGTTCTTC | CASSKGRANEQFF
- | TRBJ2-1 | TRBV6-1 | once | TGTGCCAGCAGTAGTCTCTATACAGGTAACAATGAGCAGTTCTTC | CASSSLYTGNNEQFF
- | TRBJ1-5 | TRBV7-9 | many | TGTGCCAGCAGTTCCGAGGTGGCTGGGGGTCAGCCCCAGCATTTT | CASSSEVAGGQPQHF
TRBD1 | TRBJ1-2 | TRBV28 | few | TGTGCCAGCAGTTTTTTACAGGGGCTCAGCTATGGCTACACCTTC | CASSFLQGLSYGYTF
- | TRBJ1-1 | TRBV7-9 | many | TGTGCCAGCAGCTTGAGAGAAGCTTTCTTT | CASSLREAFF
- | TRBJ2-5 | TRBV6-2/TRBV6-3 | - | TGTGCCAGCAGTTTAGACTACAAGACCCAGTACTTC | CASSLDYKTQYF
TRBD1 | TRBJ1-1 | TRBV20-1 | - | TGCAGTGCTAGAACAGGGGGCGGCACTGAAGCTTTCTTT | CSARTGGGTEAFF
- | TRBJ1-5 | TRBV20-1 | - | TGCAGTGCCGCCACCATGAGGGGGACAACTAATCAGCGCCAGCATTTT | CSAATMRGTTNQRQHF
- | TRBJ2-1 | TRBV20-1 | - | TGCAGTGCTCCAACCCACAATGAGCAGTTCTTC | CSAPTHNEQFF
- | TRBJ2-1 | TRBV7-3 | - | TGTGCCAGAAGCTTAATGGGATCAGTCAATGAGCAGTTCTTC | CARSLMGSVNEQFF
- | TRBJ2-4 | TRBV12-3/TRBV12-4 | - | TGTGCCAGCAGACCCTCAGCCGGGCAGACCAAAGACATTCAGTACTTC | CASRPSAGQTKDIQYF
TRBD1 | TRBJ1-1 | TRBV7-9 | - | TGTGCCAGCAGCCCAGGGGGTTTACTGGAAGCTTTCTTT | CASSPGGLLEAFF
- | TRBJ1-2 | TRBV6-1 | - | TGTGCCAGCAGAAAGACCACCCTCTATGGCTACACCTTC | CASRKTTLYGYTF
- | TRBJ2-3 | TRBV27 | few | TGTGCCAGCAGAGGAACTAGCACAGATACGCAGTATTTT | CASRGTSTDTQYF
TRBD2 | TRBJ2-1 | TRBV7-9 | few | TGTGCCAGCAGCTTAACGGGACTAGCGCGCGAGCAGTTCTTC | CASSLTGLAREQFF
- | TRBJ1-1 | TRBV19 | many | TGTGCCAGTAGTACCTCGTGGGGGCGAGACACTGAAGCTTTCTTT | CASSTSWGRDTEAFF
- | TRBJ2-7 | TRBV20-1 | - | TGCAGTGCTAGAGATCTGACTATCTTGTCCGAGCAGTACTTC | CSARDLTILSEQYF
- | TRBJ2-5 | TRBV7-9 | large | TGTGCCAGCAGCTTAGTTCGTTTCCGGGGAGAAGAGACCCAGTACTTC | CASSLVRFRGEETQYF
- | TRBJ1-1 | TRBV6-2/TRBV6-3 | few | TGTGCCAGCACCGGGAACACTGAAGCTTTCTTT | CASTGNTEAFF
- | TRBJ2-1 | TRBV12-3/TRBV12-4 | few | TGTGCCAGCCGCAGGGTGGCATTGAATGAGCAGTTCTTC | CASRRVALNEQFF
- | TRBJ1-5 | TRBV7-9 | - | TGTGCCAGCAGCCTCTCTCAAGAACAGCCCCAGCATTTT | CASSLSQEQPQHF